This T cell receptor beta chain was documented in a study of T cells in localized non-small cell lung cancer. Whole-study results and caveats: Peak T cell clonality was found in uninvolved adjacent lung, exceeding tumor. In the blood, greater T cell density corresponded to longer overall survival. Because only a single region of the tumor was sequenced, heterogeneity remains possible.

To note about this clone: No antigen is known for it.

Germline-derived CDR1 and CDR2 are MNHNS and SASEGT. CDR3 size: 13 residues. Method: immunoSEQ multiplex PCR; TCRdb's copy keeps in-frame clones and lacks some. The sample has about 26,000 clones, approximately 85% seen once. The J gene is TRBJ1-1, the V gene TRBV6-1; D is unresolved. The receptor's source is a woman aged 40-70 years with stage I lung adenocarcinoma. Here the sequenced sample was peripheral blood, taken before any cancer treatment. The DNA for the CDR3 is TGTGCTGCTAGCTGGGCCTCGAACACTGAAGCTTTCTTT. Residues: CAASWASNTEAFF.